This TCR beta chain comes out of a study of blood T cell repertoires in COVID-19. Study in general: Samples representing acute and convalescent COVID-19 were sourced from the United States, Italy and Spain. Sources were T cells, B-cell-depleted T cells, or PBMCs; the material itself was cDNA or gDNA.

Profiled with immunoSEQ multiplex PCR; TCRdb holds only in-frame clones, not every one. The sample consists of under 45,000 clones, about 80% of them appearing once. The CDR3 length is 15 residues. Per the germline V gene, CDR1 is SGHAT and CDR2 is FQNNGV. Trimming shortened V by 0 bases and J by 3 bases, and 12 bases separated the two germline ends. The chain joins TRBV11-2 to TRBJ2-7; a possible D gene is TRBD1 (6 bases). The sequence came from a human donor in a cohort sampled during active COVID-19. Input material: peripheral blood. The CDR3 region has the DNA TGTGCCAGCAGCTTAGATCAAGGGGGTCTCTACGAGCAGTACGTC. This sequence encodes CASSLDQGGLYEQYV.